This is a list of T cell receptor beta chains from one sample in a study of blood T cell repertoires in COVID-19. Generated by immunoSEQ multiplex PCR, the TCRdb table keeps only in-frame clones and is missing some. Of about 210,000 clones listed, roughly 85% were seen once; the top ten hold 3% to 4%. The sample taken for sequencing was PBMCs or T cells enriched from blood (not recorded which). The receptors shown here come from a middle-aged woman with acute COVID-19. The CDR3 runs from the conserved cysteine through the conserved F or W. The D gene is left open where the match is weak. Expanded clones get a size class; other rows say once, few or many, or leave the size out.

>-|TRBJ2-7|-|TRBV6-5
CASSYFRTASYEQYF
TGTGCCAGCAGTTACTTTAGGACAGCCTCCTACGAGCAGTACTTC
>-|TRBJ2-1|-|TRBV7-9
CASSLGSGSLDEQFF
TGTGCCAGCAGCTTAGGGTCAGGGTCTTTAGATGAGCAGTTCTTC
>-|TRBJ1-2|few|TRBV7-9
CASSLERLGGYTF
TGTGCCAGCAGCTTAGAGCGGCTAGGTGGCTACACCTTC
>-|TRBJ2-7|-|TRBV11-2
CASSASPLYEQYF
TGTGCCAGCAGCGCTAGCCCGCTCTACGAGCAGTACTTC
>-|TRBJ2-4|-|TRBV11-3
CASSLPRTAKNIQYF
TGTGCCAGCAGCTTACCGAGAACAGCCAAAAACATTCAGTACTTC
>TRBD1|TRBJ1-2|-|TRBV6-2/TRBV6-3
CASSEINRGGYTF
TGTGCCAGCAGTGAGATCAACAGGGGTGGCTACACCTTC
>-|TRBJ2-1|-|TRBV28
CASSPPGQLQFF
TGTGCCAGCAGTCCCCCAGGACAGCTACAGTTCTTC
>TRBD2|TRBJ2-1|-|TRBV7-9
CASSLLGLDNEQFF
TGTGCCAGCAGCTTATTGGGACTAGACAATGAGCAGTTCTTC
>-|TRBJ1-4|-|TRBV4-1
CASSPDRFNEKLFF
TGCGCCAGCAGCCCCGACAGATTTAATGAAAAACTGTTTTTT
>-|TRBJ2-2|-|TRBV19
CASSIGRPRTGELFF
TGTGCCAGTAGTATAGGGAGACCCCGCACCGGGGAGCTGTTTTTT
>-|TRBJ2-7|-|TRBV30
CAWSVGQGAYEQYF
TGTGCCTGGAGTGTCGGTCAGGGCGCCTACGAGCAGTACTTC
>TRBD2|TRBJ2-1|-|TRBV20-1
CSASLKAGHNEQFF
TGCAGTGCTAGTCTTAAAGCGGGGCACAATGAGCAGTTCTTC
>TRBD1|TRBJ1-4|-|TRBV28
CASSDISGQANEKLFF
TGTGCCAGCAGTGACATTTCGGGACAGGCAAATGAAAAACTGTTTTTT
>TRBD1|TRBJ1-4|once|TRBV12-5
CASGLVRDRVGEKLFF
TGTGCTAGTGGTTTGGTCCGGGACAGGGTCGGGGAAAAACTGTTTTTT
>-|TRBJ1-2|-|TRBV28
CASRTPGLLYGYTF
TGTGCCAGCAGAACTCCGGGACTGCTCTATGGCTACACCTTC
>-|TRBJ2-7|-|TRBV28
CASSFQGGEQYF
TGTGCCAGCAGTTTTCAGGGGGGCGAGCAGTACTTC
>-|TRBJ2-7|-|TRBV28
CASRSKAASYEQYF
TGTGCCAGCAGATCCAAGGCGGCCTCCTACGAGCAGTACTTC
>-|TRBJ2-7|-|TRBV7-9
CASSLGGASEQYF
TGTGCCAGCAGCTTGGGGGGTGCAAGCGAGCAGTACTTC
>-|TRBJ2-1|-|TRBV27
CASSATGTRYNEQFF
TGTGCCAGCAGTGCGACCGGGACTCGTTACAATGAGCAGTTCTTC
>-|TRBJ1-6|-|TRBV19
CASSIVRIGRNSPLHF
TGTGCCAGTAGTATAGTCAGGATTGGGCGTAATTCACCCCTCCACTTT
>TRBD1|TRBJ2-5|-|TRBV28
CASSLGQAKSETQYF
TGTGCCAGCAGCCTCGGACAGGCTAAGTCTGAGACCCAGTACTTC
>TRBD2|TRBJ2-3|-|TRBV28
CASNRRAGVVTDTQYF
TGTGCCTCCAATCGGAGGGCGGGAGTTGTCACAGATACGCAGTATTTT
>-|TRBJ1-5|-|TRBV19
CASWGRGNQPQHF
TGTGCCAGCTGGGGTCGGGGAAATCAGCCCCAGCATTTT
>-|TRBJ2-7|once|TRBV6-1
CASSEIGVFTYEQYF
TGTGCCAGCAGTGAAATCGGGGTTTTCACCTACGAGCAGTACTTC
>TRBD1|TRBJ1-6|-|TRBV6-1
CASSETTGGSSPLHF
TGTGCCAGCAGTGAAACGACAGGGGGAAGTTCACCCCTCCACTTT
>-|TRBJ1-2|-|TRBV28
CASSPSGGGGYTF
TGTGCCAGCAGTCCGTCGGGGGGAGGTGGCTACACCTTC
>TRBD1|TRBJ2-2|-|TRBV18
CASSPRDRDTGELFF
TGTGCCAGCTCACCCCGGGACAGGGACACCGGGGAGCTGTTTTTT
>TRBD2|TRBJ2-7|-|TRBV15
CATSRESGRAYEQYF
TGTGCCACCAGCAGAGAAAGCGGGAGGGCCTACGAGCAGTACTTC
>-|TRBJ1-1|-|TRBV6-6
CASSSAPGMNTEAFF
TGTGCCAGCAGTTCCGCCCCAGGCATGAACACTGAAGCTTTCTTT
>TRBD2|TRBJ2-6|-|TRBV5-1
CASRGGVSGANVLTF
TGCGCCAGCAGGGGAGGGGTCTCTGGGGCCAACGTCCTGACTTTC
>TRBD1|TRBJ1-5|-|TRBV27
CASSRYGTGNQPQHF
TGTGCCAGCAGTCGGTATGGGACAGGCAATCAGCCCCAGCATTTT
>-|TRBJ2-5|-|TRBV11-3
CASSLPSFLARETQYF
TGTGCCAGCAGCCTACCGTCGTTTCTAGCGAGGGAGACCCAGTACTTC
>-|TRBJ1-2|-|TRBV12-3/TRBV12-4
CASSFVGYGYTF
TGTGCCAGCAGTTTTGTCGGCTATGGCTACACCTTC
>-|TRBJ2-2|few|TRBV29-1
CSAQGNTGELFF
TGCAGCGCACAGGGGAACACCGGGGAGCTGTTTTTT
>-|TRBJ2-7|-|TRBV28
CASSLDTRSSYEQYF
TGTGCCAGCAGTTTGGACACGAGGAGCTCCTACGAGCAGTACTTC
>-|TRBJ1-3|-|TRBV7-9
CASSLARDSGNTIYF
TGTGCCAGCAGCTTGGCCAGGGACTCCGGAAACACCATATATTTT
>-|TRBJ2-7|-|TRBV28
CASSLASVVHEQYF
TGTGCCAGCAGTTTGGCTAGCGTTGTCCACGAGCAGTACTTC
>TRBD1|TRBJ1-6|-|TRBV7-9
CASRQTGGSYNSPLHF
TGTGCCAGCAGACAAACAGGGGGCTCCTATAATTCACCCCTCCACTTT
>-|TRBJ2-2|few|TRBV11-2
CASSFGDPGELFF
TGTGCCAGCAGCTTCGGGGATCCCGGGGAGCTGTTTTTT
>-|TRBJ1-1|-|TRBV30
CAWSSHQGYTEAFF
TGTGCCTGGAGTTCGCACCAGGGGTACACTGAAGCTTTCTTT
>TRBD2|TRBJ2-3|-|TRBV7-9
CASSLRAGGGPGSDTQYF
TGTGCCAGCAGCTTAAGGGCGGGGGGGGGCCCGGGATCAGATACGCAGTATTTT
>TRBD1|TRBJ1-6|-|TRBV19
CASSIETGYNSPLHF
TGTGCCAGTAGTATTGAGACAGGGTATAATTCACCCCTCCACTTT
>TRBD2|TRBJ2-3|-|TRBV4-1
CASSQAGLANADTQYF
TGCGCCAGCAGCCAAGCCGGACTAGCGAACGCAGATACGCAGTATTTT
>-|TRBJ1-2|-|TRBV28
CAAQANYGYTF
TGTGCCGCGCAAGCTAACTATGGCTACACCTTC
>-|TRBJ2-1|-|TRBV27
CASSAINNEQFF
TGTGCCAGCAGTGCTATCAACAATGAGCAGTTCTTC
>TRBD2|TRBJ2-1|-|TRBV11-3
CASSLTSGAAPGNEQFF
TGTGCCAGCAGCTTGACTAGCGGGGCCGCCCCGGGCAATGAGCAGTTCTTC
>TRBD2|TRBJ2-7|-|TRBV19
CASSGRRLAGVYEQYF
TGTGCCAGTAGTGGAAGAAGACTAGCGGGAGTATACGAGCAGTACTTC
>TRBD1|TRBJ2-5|-|TRBV29-1
CSGRQGRETQYF
TGCAGCGGCAGACAGGGCAGAGAGACCCAGTACTTC
>TRBD2|TRBJ2-7|-|TRBV20-1
CSASRPGSGRDEQYF
TGCAGTGCTAGTCGCCCGGGGAGCGGGAGGGACGAGCAGTACTTC
>-|TRBJ2-7|-|TRBV6-1
CASSDRTQGDSYEQYF
TGTGCCAGCAGTGACCGGACACAGGGCGACTCCTACGAGCAGTACTTC
>-|TRBJ2-1|-|TRBV28
CASRSSSYNEQFF
TGTGCCAGCAGGAGTAGTTCCTACAATGAGCAGTTCTTC
>TRBD2|TRBJ2-7|-|TRBV28
CASSGTTRQYF
TGTGCCAGCAGTGGGACTACCAGGCAGTACTTC
>TRBD1|TRBJ1-2|-|TRBV13
CASSSWTGTGGYTF
TGTGCCAGCAGCTCGTGGACAGGGACGGGGGGCTACACCTTC